The 5 T cell receptor beta chains reported below all come from one sample, sequenced in a study of ipilimumab plus nivolumab after autologous stem cell transplantation. The protocol was immunoSEQ multiplex PCR, while the TCRdb copy is restricted to in-frame clones and leaves out a portion. This table has about 25,000 clones, 85% to 90% appearing once. The specimen comprised PBMCs, sampled in a trial of ipilimumab plus nivolumab as post-transplant consolidation. These receptors were collected from a male donor with diffuse large B-cell lymphoma.

The rearrangement joins TRBV7-8 to TRBJ2-7; 10 nucleotides align to TRBD2. This CDR3 contains 16 residues. Per germline, CDR1 SGHVS and CDR2 FQNEAQ. V was pared by 4 bases and J by 2 bases, with 8 bases of the junction left unmatched. The CDR3 here is CASSSYLAGGTYEQYF. The CDR3 DNA reads TGTGCCAGCAGCTCCTACTTAGCGGGGGGAACCTACGAGCAGTACTTC.

The J gene is TRBJ1-2, the V gene TRBV13; D is perhaps TRBD1 (6 bases). Germline assignment: CDR1 PRHDT and CDR2 FYEKMQ (reference sequence). The ends were cut back, 5 bases at V and 5 bases at J, with 12 bases in the middle. This CDR3 is 13 amino acids long. CDR3 nucleotide sequence: TGTGCCAGCAGCGGCGGAAGGGGGTATGGCTACACCTTC. Encoded protein: CASSGGRGYGYTF.

CDR3 sequence: CSGRDSEGNEQFF. DNA of the CDR3: TGCAGCGGCCGGGATTCCGAGGGGAATGAGCAGTTCTTC. The genes are TRBV29-1 and TRBJ2-1; D may correspond to TRBD1 or TRBD2 (5 bases each). Germline loops: CDR1 SQVTM, CDR2 ANQGSEA. This CDR3 has 13 amino acids. V lost 7 bases to trimming and J lost 7 bases, with 17 bases between them.

CDR3 DNA: TGTGCCAGCAGTTACGCGAGCCACAGGGGGAAGACCCAGTACTTC. Its translation is CASSYASHRGKTQYF. The genes are TRBV6-5 and TRBJ2-5, with TRBD1 identical over 8 bases. The CDR3 is 15 residues long. Germline-derived CDR1 and CDR2 are MNHEY and SVGAGI. With V trimmed by 2 bases and J by 6 bases, 8 bases remained unmatched.

J is TRBJ2-4 and V is TRBV5-4, with D perhaps being TRBD1 or TRBD2 (5 bases each). The CDR3 length is 16 residues. Per the germline V gene, CDR1 is SGHNT and CDR2 is YYREEE (reference sequence). The V and J ends lost 0 bases and 0 bases respectively, with 10 bases between them. The CDR3 region has the DNA TGTGCCAGCAGCTTGGGGGACGCACTAGCCAAAAACATTCAGTACTTC. This gives the protein CASSLGDALAKNIQYF.